Following are 3 T cell receptor beta chains from one sample sequenced in a study of blood T cell repertoires in COVID-19. This table comes from immunoSEQ multiplex PCR, and its TCRdb copy is limited to in-frame clones, with some not included. The sample has hundreds of thousands of clones, 85% seen once. The sequencing sample was made of peripheral blood. The receptors derive from a woman aged 18-30 years with acute or convalescent COVID-19.

This clone was seen more than once but under ten times. The chain has TRBV18 and TRBJ1-1; D is ambiguous. The V and J ends lost 3 bases and 0 bases respectively, with 14 bases between them. The CDR3 extends over 16 amino acids. Germline CDR1 is KGHSH and CDR2 is LQKENI. In nucleotides, the CDR3 is TGTGCCAGCTCACCCCAGGACGGGAATATGAACACTGAAGCTTTCTTT. Its protein is CASSPQDGNMNTEAFF.

This clone was recorded only once. The chain joins TRBV3-1 (or the pseudogene TRBV3-2) to TRBJ2-3; 11 positions agree with TRBD2. Germline trimming cut 5 bases from V and 4 bases from J; bases unmatched to any gene: 5. This CDR3 contains 15 residues. Germline values: CDR1 LGHDT, CDR2 YNNKEL (reference sequence). As DNA, the CDR3 is TGTGCCAGCAGCTCACTAGCGGGGGCTCCAGATACGCAGTATTTT. Protein sequence: CASSSLAGAPDTQYF.

Ten or more counts support this clone. The chain joins TRBV4-2 to TRBJ1-3; no clear D gene. This CDR3 is built from 15 residues. V lost 0 bases to trimming and J lost 0 bases, with 6 bases between them. Germline CDR1 LGHNA, CDR2 YNFKEQ. In DNA, the CDR3 is TGTGCCAGCAGCCAAGAAGCGTACTCTGGAAACACCATATATTTT. It codes for CASSQEAYSGNTIYF.